Listed below are T cell receptor beta chains from one sample, sequenced in a study of radiation and T cells in renal cell carcinoma. Generated by immunoSEQ multiplex PCR, the TCRdb table keeps only in-frame clones and is missing some. The table records some 130,000 clones, approximately 80% of them present only once. Material: blood, obtained from a patient whose treatment included radiotherapy and nephrectomy. The receptors originated from a woman between 55 and 75 years old with renal cell carcinoma. Each CDR3 is given with its conserved first and last residue. The D gene is left open where the match is weak. The size of a clone is reported for some rows only, either as once, few or many, or as a class for expanded clones.

j_gene | d_gene | v_gene | abundance | CDR3aa | CDR3nt
TRBJ2-3 | TRBD2 | TRBV19 | - | CASKSGGSTDTQYF | TGTGCCAGTAAAAGCGGGGGCTCCACAGATACGCAGTATTTT
TRBJ2-5 | TRBD2 | TRBV11-2 | once | CASSLDGGDQETQYF | TGTGCCAGCAGCTTAGATGGGGGGGATCAAGAGACCCAGTACTTC
TRBJ2-5 | - | TRBV28 | - | CASSLPPMETQYF | TGTGCCAGCAGTTTACCCCCCATGGAGACCCAGTACTTC
TRBJ2-1 | TRBD1 | TRBV7-9 | - | CASSHRDRGGTEQFF | TGTGCCAGCAGCCACCGGGACAGGGGAGGCACTGAGCAGTTCTTC
TRBJ1-3 | - | TRBV5-1 | - | CASSPGPGANSGNTIYF | TGCGCCAGCAGCCCTGGTCCGGGCGCGAACTCTGGAAACACCATATATTTT
TRBJ1-1 | - | TRBV7-2 | - | CASSLWGVQNTEAFF | TGTGCCAGCAGCTTATGGGGAGTTCAGAACACTGAAGCTTTCTTT
TRBJ2-7 | TRBD2 | TRBV7-2 | - | CASSPLAGLSYEQYF | TGTGCCAGCAGCCCACTAGCGGGGCTCTCCTACGAGCAGTACTTC
TRBJ2-7 | TRBD2 | TRBV5-6 | few | CASSSSGGVYEQYF | TGTGCCAGCAGCTCTAGCGGGGGGGTCTACGAGCAGTACTTC
TRBJ1-2 | TRBD1 | TRBV5-6 | - | CASSSTGFNSGYTF | TGTGCCAGCAGCTCGACAGGGTTCAATTCTGGCTACACCTTC
TRBJ2-7 | - | TRBV6-6 | - | CATLVYGGRSYEQYF | TGTGCCACTCTGGTATATGGCGGACGCTCCTACGAGCAGTACTTC
TRBJ2-5 | - | TRBV5-1 | - | CASKVSSQETQYF | TGCGCCAGCAAGGTCAGCAGTCAAGAGACCCAGTACTTC
TRBJ2-6 | - | TRBV30 | once | CAWSVLGWLGGANVLTF | TGTGCCTGGAGTGTTTTAGGTTGGCTCGGTGGGGCCAACGTCCTGACTTTC
TRBJ2-1 | TRBD2 | TRBV4-1 | - | CASSQVSGSDEQFF | TGCGCCAGCAGCCAAGTTAGCGGGAGCGATGAGCAGTTCTTC
TRBJ1-1 | - | TRBV7-3 | - | CASSLGPPNTEAFF | TGTGCCAGCAGTCTGGGACCGCCGAACACTGAAGCTTTCTTT
TRBJ2-2 | - | TRBV10-1 | - | CASSESSTGLGELFF | TGCGCCAGCAGTGAGTCGAGCACCGGACTCGGGGAGCTGTTTTTT
TRBJ2-1 | - | TRBV19 | - | CASSIGDTFEQFF | TGTGCCAGTAGTATTGGGGACACATTTGAGCAGTTCTTC
TRBJ1-2 | - | TRBV19 | - | CASSVTDLNYGYTF | TGTGCCAGTAGTGTGACGGACCTTAACTATGGCTACACCTTC
TRBJ2-1 | - | TRBV7-2 | - | CASSLRGSSYNEQFF | TGTGCCAGCAGCTTAAGAGGGAGCTCCTACAATGAGCAGTTCTTC
TRBJ2-7 | - | TRBV6-5 | - | CASSQNRDTTYEQYF | TGTGCCAGCAGCCAAAACCGGGACACTACCTACGAGCAGTACTTC
TRBJ2-7 | - | TRBV6-6 | - | CASSYKGAPTYEQYF | TGTGCCAGCAGTTACAAGGGAGCCCCGACGTACGAGCAGTACTTC
TRBJ2-3 | TRBD2 | TRBV19 | - | CASSPAGMGTQYF | TGTGCCAGTAGTCCAGCGGGGATGGGTACGCAGTATTTT
TRBJ1-4 | TRBD1 | TRBV19 | - | CASSPTGAATNEKLFF | TGTGCCAGTAGCCCGACAGGGGCTGCAACTAATGAAAAACTGTTTTTT
TRBJ1-2 | - | TRBV18 | - | CASSPRGSYGYTF | TGTGCCAGCTCACCCCGGGGTAGCTATGGCTACACCTTC
TRBJ1-1 | - | TRBV5-1 | - | CASSLWGQADTEAFF | TGCGCCAGCAGCTTGTGGGGGCAGGCGGACACTGAAGCTTTCTTT
TRBJ1-5 | - | TRBV19 | few | CASSAYRLDQPQHF | TGTGCCAGTAGTGCTTACAGACTGGATCAGCCCCAGCATTTT
TRBJ2-7 | - | TRBV5-6 | - | CASSLESYEQYF | TGTGCCAGCAGCTTGGAGTCCTACGAGCAGTACTTC
TRBJ2-1 | - | TRBV6-6 | once | CASSYSTGNSYNEQFF | TGTGCCAGCAGTTACTCAACCGGGAACTCCTACAATGAGCAGTTCTTC
TRBJ1-1 | TRBD1 | TRBV7-2 | - | CASSQGARTEAFF | TGTGCCAGTTCACAGGGGGCGCGGACTGAAGCTTTCTTT
TRBJ1-4 | - | TRBV30 | - | CAWSTGTTNEKLFF | TGTGCCTGGAGTACCGGAACAACTAATGAAAAACTGTTTTTT
TRBJ2-1 | TRBD2 | TRBV5-1 | - | CASSLIAGANNEQFF | TGCGCCAGCAGCTTGATAGCGGGGGCTAATAATGAGCAGTTCTTC
TRBJ2-7 | TRBD1 | TRBV5-1 | - | CASSPGQASYEQYF | TGCGCCAGCAGCCCGGGACAGGCCTCCTACGAGCAGTACTTC